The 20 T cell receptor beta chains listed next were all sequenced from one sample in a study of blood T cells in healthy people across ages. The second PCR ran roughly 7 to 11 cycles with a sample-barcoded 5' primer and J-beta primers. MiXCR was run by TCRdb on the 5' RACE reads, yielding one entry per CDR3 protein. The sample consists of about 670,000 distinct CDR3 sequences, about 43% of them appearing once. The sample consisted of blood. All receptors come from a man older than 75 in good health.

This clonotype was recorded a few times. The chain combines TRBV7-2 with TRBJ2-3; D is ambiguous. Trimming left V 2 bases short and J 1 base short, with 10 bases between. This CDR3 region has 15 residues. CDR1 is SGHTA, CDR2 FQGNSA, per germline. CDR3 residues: CASSLFPLRTDTQYF. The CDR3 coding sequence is TGTGCCAGCAGCTTATTCCCTCTACGCACAGATACGCAGTATTTT.

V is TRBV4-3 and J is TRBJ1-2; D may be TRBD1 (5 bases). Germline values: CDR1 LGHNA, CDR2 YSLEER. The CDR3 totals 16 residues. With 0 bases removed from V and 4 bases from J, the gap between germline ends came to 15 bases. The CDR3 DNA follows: TGCGCCAGCAGCCAAGAAGTGCAGGGAACATTCTATGGCTACACCTTC. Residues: CASSQEVQGTFYGYTF.

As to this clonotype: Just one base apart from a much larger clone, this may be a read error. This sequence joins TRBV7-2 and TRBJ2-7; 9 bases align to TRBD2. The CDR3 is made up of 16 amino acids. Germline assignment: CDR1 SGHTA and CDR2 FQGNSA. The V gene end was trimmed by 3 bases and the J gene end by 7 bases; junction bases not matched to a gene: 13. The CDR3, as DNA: TGTGCCAGCAGCTTCCGCGGGGGGGCTATCGGGAATGAGCAGTACTTC. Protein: CASSFRGGAIGNEQYF.

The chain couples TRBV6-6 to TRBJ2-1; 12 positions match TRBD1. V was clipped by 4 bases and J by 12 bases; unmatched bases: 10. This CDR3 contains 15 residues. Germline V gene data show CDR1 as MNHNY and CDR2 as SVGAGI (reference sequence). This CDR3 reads CASSSAGTGGMGQFF. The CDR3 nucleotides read TGTGCCAGCAGTTCGGCCGGGACAGGGGGCATGGGGCAGTTCTTC.

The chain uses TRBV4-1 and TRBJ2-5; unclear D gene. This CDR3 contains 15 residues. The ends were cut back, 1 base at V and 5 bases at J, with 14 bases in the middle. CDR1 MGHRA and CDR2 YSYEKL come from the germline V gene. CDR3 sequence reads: CASSQGGGVRETQYF. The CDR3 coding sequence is TGCGCCAGCAGCCAAGGTGGTGGGGTTCGGGAGACCCAGTACTTC.

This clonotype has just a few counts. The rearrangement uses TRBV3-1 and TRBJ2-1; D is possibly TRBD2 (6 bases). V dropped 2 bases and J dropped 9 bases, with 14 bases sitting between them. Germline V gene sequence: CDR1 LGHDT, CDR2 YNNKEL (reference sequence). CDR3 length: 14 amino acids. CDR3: CASSQPTRISEQFF. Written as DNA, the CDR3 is TGTGCCAGCAGCCAACCGACTAGAATCAGTGAGCAGTTCTTC.

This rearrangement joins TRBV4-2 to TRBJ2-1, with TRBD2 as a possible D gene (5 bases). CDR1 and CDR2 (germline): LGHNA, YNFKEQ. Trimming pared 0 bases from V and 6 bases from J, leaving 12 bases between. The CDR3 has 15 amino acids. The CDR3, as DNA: TGTGCCAGCAGCCAAGATGGGCGAGGAGGCAATGAGCAGTTCTTC. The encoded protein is CASSQDGRGGNEQFF.

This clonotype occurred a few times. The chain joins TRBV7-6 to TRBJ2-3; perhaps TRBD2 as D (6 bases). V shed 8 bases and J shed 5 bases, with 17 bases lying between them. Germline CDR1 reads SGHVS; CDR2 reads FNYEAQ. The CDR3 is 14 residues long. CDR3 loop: CASAGAGPGDTQYF. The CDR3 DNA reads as TGTGCCAGCGCTGGGGCGGGGCCCGGAGATACGCAGTATTTT.

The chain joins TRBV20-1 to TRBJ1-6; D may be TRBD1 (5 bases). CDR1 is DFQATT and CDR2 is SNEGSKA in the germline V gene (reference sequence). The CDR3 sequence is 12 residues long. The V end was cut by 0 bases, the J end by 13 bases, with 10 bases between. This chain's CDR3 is CSARDPGGPLHF. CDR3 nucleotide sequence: TGCAGTGCTAGAGACCCTGGGGGGCCCCTCCACTTT.

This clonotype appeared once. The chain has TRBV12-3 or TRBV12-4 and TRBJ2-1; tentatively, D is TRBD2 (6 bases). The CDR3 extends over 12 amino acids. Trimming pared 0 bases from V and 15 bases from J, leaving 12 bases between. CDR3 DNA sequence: TGTGCCAGCAGTTTAGCTGGGGGGAGTGGGTTCTTC. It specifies CASSLAGGSGFF.

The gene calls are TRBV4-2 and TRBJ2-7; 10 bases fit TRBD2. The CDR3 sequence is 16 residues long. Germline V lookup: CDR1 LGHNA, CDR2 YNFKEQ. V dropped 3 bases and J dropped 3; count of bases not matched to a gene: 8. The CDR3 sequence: CASSQGASGGYYEQYF. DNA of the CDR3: TGTGCCAGCAGCCAGGGGGCTAGCGGGGGTTACTACGAGCAGTACTTC.

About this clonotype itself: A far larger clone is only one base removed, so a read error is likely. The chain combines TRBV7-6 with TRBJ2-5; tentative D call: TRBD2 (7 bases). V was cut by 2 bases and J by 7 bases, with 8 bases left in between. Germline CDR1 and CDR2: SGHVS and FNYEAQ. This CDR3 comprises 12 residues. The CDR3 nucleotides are TGTGCCAGCAGCTTAAGGGGGGGGACCCAGTACTTC. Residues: CASSLRGGTQYF.

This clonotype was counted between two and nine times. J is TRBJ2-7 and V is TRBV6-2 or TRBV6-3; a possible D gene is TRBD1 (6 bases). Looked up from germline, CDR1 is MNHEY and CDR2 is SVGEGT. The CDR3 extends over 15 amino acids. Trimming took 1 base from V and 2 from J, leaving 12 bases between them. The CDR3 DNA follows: TGTGCCAGCAGTTACTTTAGGGACAACACCTACGAGCAGTACTTC. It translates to CASSYFRDNTYEQYF.

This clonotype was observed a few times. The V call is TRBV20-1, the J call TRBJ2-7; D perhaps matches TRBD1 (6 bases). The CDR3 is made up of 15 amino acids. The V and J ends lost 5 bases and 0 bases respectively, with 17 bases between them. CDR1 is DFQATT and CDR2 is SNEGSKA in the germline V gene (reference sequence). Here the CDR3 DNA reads TGCAGTGCTCTAGACAGGTTAAAAAGCTCCTACGAGCAGTACTTC. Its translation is CSALDRLKSSYEQYF.

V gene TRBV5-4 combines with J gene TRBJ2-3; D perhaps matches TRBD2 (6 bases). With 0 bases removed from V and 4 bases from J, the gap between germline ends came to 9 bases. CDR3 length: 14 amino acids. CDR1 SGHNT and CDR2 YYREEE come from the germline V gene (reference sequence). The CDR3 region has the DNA TGTGCCAGCAGCTTGGGACTAGACTCAGATACGCAGTATTTT. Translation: CASSLGLDSDTQYF.

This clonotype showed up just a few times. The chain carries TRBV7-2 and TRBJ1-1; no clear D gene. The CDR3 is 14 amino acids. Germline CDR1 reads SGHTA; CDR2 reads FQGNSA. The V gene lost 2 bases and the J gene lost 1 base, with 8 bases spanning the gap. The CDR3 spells CASSLKYPNTEAFF. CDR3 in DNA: TGTGCCAGCAGCTTAAAATATCCGAACACTGAAGCTTTCTTT.

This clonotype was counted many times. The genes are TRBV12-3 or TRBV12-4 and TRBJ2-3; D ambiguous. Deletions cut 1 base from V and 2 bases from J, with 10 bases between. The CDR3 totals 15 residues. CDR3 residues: CASSLVVYPTDTQYF. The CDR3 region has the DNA TGTGCCAGCAGTTTAGTAGTCTACCCCACAGATACGCAGTATTTT.

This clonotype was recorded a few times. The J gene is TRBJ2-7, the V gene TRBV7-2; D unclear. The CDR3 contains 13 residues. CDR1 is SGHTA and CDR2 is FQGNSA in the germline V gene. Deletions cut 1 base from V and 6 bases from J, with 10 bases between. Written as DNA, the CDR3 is TGTGCCAGCAGCTTAGTGGCGGCTTTCGAGCAGTACTTC. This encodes CASSLVAAFEQYF.

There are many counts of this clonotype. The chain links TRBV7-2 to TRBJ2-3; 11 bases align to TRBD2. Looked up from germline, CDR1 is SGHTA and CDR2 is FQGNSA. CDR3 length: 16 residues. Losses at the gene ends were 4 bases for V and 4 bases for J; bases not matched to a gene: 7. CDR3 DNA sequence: TGTGCCAGCAGCTCTTATAGCGGGGGGGCATCAGATACGCAGTATTTT. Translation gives CASSSYSGGASDTQYF.

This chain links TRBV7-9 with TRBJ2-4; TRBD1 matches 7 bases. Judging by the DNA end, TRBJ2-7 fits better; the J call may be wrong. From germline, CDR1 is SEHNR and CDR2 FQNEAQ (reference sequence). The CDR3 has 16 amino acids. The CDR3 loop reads CASSYAPDRVGHEQYF. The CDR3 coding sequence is TGTGCCAGCAGTTATGCCCCCGACAGGGTTGGCCACGAGCAGTACTTC.